The clone carrying this T cell receptor (beta chain) was seen many times. The sample comes from a study of T-cell reconstitution after alpha-beta-depleted transplantation in children. This CDR3 region has 17 residues. The V end was cut by 6 bases, the J end by 1 base, with 18 bases between. Researchers prepared the TCRbeta library using unique molecular identifiers, the study reports. TCRdb called the PCR reads again in MiXCR, with one record for every CDR3 protein. The sample holds 490,000 or so distinct CDR3 sequences; about an eighth are singletons and the top ten take about 5.4%. The receptor comes from a human donor who donated a stem cell graft to a child with combined immunodeficiency. This sample comprised PBMCs from the stem cell graft donor, obtained from the stem cell graft. The V and J genes are TRBV12-3 or TRBV12-4 and TRBJ2-2; the D gene is possibly TRBD2 (6 bases). The CDR3 DNA is TGTGCCAGCAGCTTCGCGGGCCAGGGAGGGAACACCGGGGAGCTGTTTTTT. Residues: CASSFAGQGGNTGELFF.